One and the same sample provided the 18 T cell receptor beta chains below, sequenced in a study of blood T cell repertoires in COVID-19. Produced via immunoSEQ multiplex PCR; TCRdb's table is partial and in-frame only. The sample carries around 260,000 clones, 75% to 90% recorded once. Sample: peripheral blood. The receptors originated from a woman between 35 and 50 years old who had recovered from COVID-19.

The CDR3 nucleotides are TGTGCCAGCAGCAGAAATAGCGGGGCGGATGAGCAGTTCTTC. Protein: CASSRNSGADEQFF. The V call is TRBV7-3, the J call TRBJ2-1, with 8 positions matching TRBD2. The CDR3 runs to 14 residues. Germline V CDR1 and CDR2: SGHTA, FQGTGA. Germline trimming cut 5 bases from V and 8 bases from J; bases unmatched to any gene: 8.

The chain combines TRBV6-5 with TRBJ1-5; maybe TRBD1 (6 bases). CDR1 is MNHEY, CDR2 SVGAGI, per germline. The CDR3 consists of 13 residues. V lost 6 bases and J lost 4, with 10 bases in between. This chain's CDR3 is CASRGGQNQPQHF. CDR3 nucleotide sequence: TGTGCCAGCAGGGGGGGGCAGAATCAGCCCCAGCATTTT.

The chain recombines TRBV5-1 with TRBJ2-5; tentatively, D is TRBD2 (6 bases). V gave up 0 bases and J gave up 0 bases, with 12 bases separating them. Germline V gives CDR1 SGHRS, CDR2 YFSETQ. The CDR3 covers 16 residues. For the CDR3, the DNA is TGCGCCAGCAGCTTGGCCGTGGCTAGCGACCAAGAGACCCAGTACTTC. Protein product: CASSLAVASDQETQYF. Full variable domain (outside the CDR3, taken from reference TRBV5-1 and TRBJ2-5): KAGVTQTPRYLIKTRGQQVTLSCSPISGHRSVSWYQQTPGQGLQFLFEYFSETQRNKGNFPGRFSGRQFSNSRSEMNVSTLELGDSALYLCASSLAVASDQETQYFGPGTRLLVL.

This chain connects TRBV7-3 to TRBJ2-3; D may be TRBD1 (5 bases). Per germline, CDR1 SGHTA and CDR2 FQGTGA. This CDR3 is 14 amino acids long. Trimming pared 1 base from V and 3 bases from J, leaving 8 bases between. The CDR3 region has the DNA TGTGCCAGCAGCTTAAAGGGGTGGACAGATACGCAGTATTTT. It encodes CASSLKGWTDTQYF.

J is TRBJ2-7 and V is TRBV3-1 (or the pseudogene TRBV3-2); tentative D call: TRBD2 (6 bases). This CDR3 has 14 residues. Deletions cut 4 bases from V and 6 bases from J, with 16 bases between. Germline CDR1 is LGHDT and CDR2 is YNNKEL (reference sequence). The CDR3 sequence is CASSRPGTYSEQYF. The CDR3 nucleotides are TGTGCCAGCAGCCGACCCGGGACTTACTCCGAGCAGTACTTC.

The chain carries TRBV28 and TRBJ1-2; possible D gene TRBD1, 6 bases. The ends were cut back, 4 bases at V and 5 bases at J, with 11 bases in the middle. The germline V gene has CDR1 MDHEN and CDR2 SYDVKM. The CDR3 runs 13 residues. The CDR3 here is CASSSQGSYGYTF. In DNA, the CDR3 is TGTGCCAGCAGTTCTCAGGGGTCGTATGGCTACACCTTC.

This clone was recorded only once. V is TRBV19 and J is TRBJ1-5, with no clear D. Germline CDR1 LNHDA, CDR2 SQIVND (reference sequence). The CDR3 loop spans 13 amino acids. V was cut by 5 bases and J by 7 bases, with 12 bases left in between. This CDR3 is CASSVLLRQPQHF. The CDR3 DNA sequence: TGTGCCAGTAGTGTCCTCTTACGGCAGCCCCAGCATTTT.

The rearrangement uses TRBV13 and TRBJ1-2, with 7 bases identical to TRBD1. CDR3 length equals 15 residues. Germline trimming cut 1 base from V and 1 base from J; bases unmatched to any gene: 3. Germline CDR1 reads PRHDT; CDR2 reads FYEKMQ (reference sequence). The CDR3 nucleotides read TGTGCCAGCAGCTTAGAACAGGGGAATAACTATGGCTACACCTTC. This encodes CASSLEQGNNYGYTF.

The V call is TRBV19, the J call TRBJ2-6; TRBD2 is a possible D gene (6 bases). The CDR3 contains 18 residues. Deletions cut 5 bases from V and 2 bases from J, with 19 bases between. Germline V gene sequence: CDR1 LNHDA, CDR2 SQIVND (reference sequence). The DNA for the CDR3 is TGTGCCAGTAGTGCCGTTGGTGCGGGAAGGGCTGGGGCCAACGTCCTGACTTTC. The encoded protein is CASSAVGAGRAGANVLTF.

The chain links TRBV19 to TRBJ2-5, with 11 bases identical to TRBD2. Germline V lookup: CDR1 LNHDA, CDR2 SQIVND (reference sequence). The V gene end was trimmed by 5 bases and the J gene end by 5 bases; junction bases not matched to a gene: 10. The CDR3 is made up of 16 amino acids. DNA of the CDR3: TGTGCCAGTAGTGCTCTAGCGGGAGGAAGTAGGGAGACCCAGTACTTC. Protein product: CASSALAGGSRETQYF. Full variable domain (outside the CDR3, taken from reference TRBV19 and TRBJ2-5): DGGITQSPKYLFRKEGQNVTLSCEQNLNHDAMYWYRQDPGQGLRLIYYSQIVNDFQKGDIAEGYSVSREKKESFPLTVTSAQKNPTAFYLCASSALAGGSRETQYFGPGTRLLVL.

This clone occurred a few times. V is TRBV24-1 and J is TRBJ2-2, with TRBD1 as a possible D gene (6 bases). Per the germline V gene, CDR1 is KGHDR and CDR2 is SFDVKD. V was cut by 4 bases and J by 5 bases, with 16 bases left in between. The CDR3 contains 16 residues. Here the CDR3 DNA reads TGTGCCACCAGTGACCCGGGACACCTCGGGACCGGGGAGCTGTTTTTT. Its translation is CATSDPGHLGTGELFF.

This chain connects TRBV5-1 to TRBJ2-3; 14 bases align to TRBD2. The germline V gene has CDR1 SGHRS and CDR2 YFSETQ. The CDR3 length is 17 residues. The trim removed 3 bases at V and 3 bases at J, leaving 6 bases unmatched. The CDR3: CASSSTGLAGVTDTQYF. For the CDR3, the DNA is TGCGCCAGCAGCTCTACGGGACTAGCGGGAGTTACAGATACGCAGTATTTT.

This chain uses TRBV2 with TRBJ2-5, with 9 positions matching TRBD2. The CDR3 extends over 18 amino acids. Unmatched junction bases numbered 14, after V lost 4 bases and J lost 2 bases. The V gene's germline CDR1 is SNHLY and CDR2 FYNNEI. CDR3 sequence: CASSAGSLSGGTQETQYF. The CDR3 nucleotides are TGTGCCAGCAGTGCCGGGAGCCTTAGCGGGGGTACACAAGAGACCCAGTACTTC.

The CDR3 sequence: CASSLIENGGYGYTF. The CDR3 DNA reads TGCGCCAGCAGCTTGATCGAAAACGGCGGCTATGGCTACACCTTC. The chain joins TRBV5-1 to TRBJ1-2; D unresolved. The CDR3 has 15 residues. Germline values: CDR1 SGHRS, CDR2 YFSETQ. The ends were cut back, 1 base at V and 4 bases at J, with 14 bases in the middle. The variable domain in full, completed from reference TRBV5-1 and TRBJ1-2, reads KAGVTQTPRYLIKTRGQQVTLSCSPISGHRSVSWYQQTPGQGLQFLFEYFSETQRNKGNFPGRFSGRQFSNSRSEMNVSTLELGDSALYLCASSLIENGGYGYTFGSGTRLTVV.

About this clone: This CDR3 is also generated by other DNA sequences in the sample. This chain uses TRBV9 with TRBJ2-7; 11 nucleotides align to TRBD2. The V gene's germline CDR1 is SGDLS and CDR2 YYNGEE. The length of the CDR3 is 14 residues. V trimming: 2 bases; J trimming: 2 bases; junction bases outside the gene matches: 0. The CDR3 spells CASSVSGRAYEQYF. The CDR3 DNA sequence: TGTGCCAGCAGCGTTAGCGGGAGGGCCTACGAGCAGTACTTC.

V usage is TRBV18 and J usage is TRBJ1-1; TRBD1 is a possible D gene (5 bases). CDR3 length: 14 amino acids. With 1 base removed from V and 2 bases from J, the gap between germline ends came to 8 bases. Germline CDR1 KGHSH, CDR2 LQKENI. This CDR3 reads CASSPQRGNTEAFF. The CDR3 bases are TGTGCCAGCTCACCACAAAGGGGCAACACTGAAGCTTTCTTT. Based on the CDR3 plus reference TRBV18 and TRBJ1-1, the full variable domain is NAGVMQNPRHLVRRRGQEARLRCSPMKGHSHVYWYRQLPEEGLKFMVYLQKENIIDESGMPKERFSAEFPKEGPSILRIQQVVRGDSAAYFCASSPQRGNTEAFFGQGTRLTVV.

The rearrangement links TRBV2 to TRBJ2-5; D is possibly TRBD2 (5 bases). The V end lost 7 bases, the J end lost 2 bases, and 11 bases lay between the germline ends. The CDR3 totals 13 residues. Germline CDR1 and CDR2: SNHLY and FYNNEI. The CDR3 coding sequence is TGTGCCAGCATCGTGGGAGCACAAGAGACCCAGTACTTC. This translates into CASIVGAQETQYF.

The chain recombines TRBV19 with TRBJ2-7; 8 bases align to TRBD1. V shed 11 bases, J shed 3 bases, and the junction held 18 bases outside the gene matches. The germline V gene encodes CDR1 LNHDA and CDR2 SQIVND (reference sequence). The CDR3 has 16 residues. The CDR3 region has the DNA TGTGCCCAAAGTAGCCGAAGGTCCGGGACAGGCTACGAGCAGTACTTC. This translates into CAQSSRRSGTGYEQYF.